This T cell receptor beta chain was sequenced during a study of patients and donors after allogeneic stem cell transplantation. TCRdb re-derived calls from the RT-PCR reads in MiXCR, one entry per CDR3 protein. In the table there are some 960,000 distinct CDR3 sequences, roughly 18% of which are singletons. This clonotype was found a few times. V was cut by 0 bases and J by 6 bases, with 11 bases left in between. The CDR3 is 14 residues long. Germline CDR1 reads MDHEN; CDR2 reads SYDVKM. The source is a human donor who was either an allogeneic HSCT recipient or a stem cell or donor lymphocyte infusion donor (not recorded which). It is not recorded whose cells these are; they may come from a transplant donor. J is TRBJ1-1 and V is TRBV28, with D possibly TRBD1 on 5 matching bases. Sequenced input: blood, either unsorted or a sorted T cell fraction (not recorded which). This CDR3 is CASSLWRVGAEAFF. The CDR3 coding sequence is TGTGCCAGCAGTTTATGGAGGGTAGGGGCTGAAGCTTTCTTT. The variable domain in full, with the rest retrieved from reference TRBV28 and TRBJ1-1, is DVKVTQSSRYLVKRTGEKVFLECVQDMDHENMFWYRQDPGLGLRLIYFSYDVKMKEKGDIPEGYSVSREKKERFSLILESASTNQTSMYLCASSLWRVGAEAFFGQGTRLTVV.